The present entry profiles one T cell receptor (beta chain) with its context. Mismatch with germline at one junction end may stem from a read error. The sample is drawn from a study of tumor-infiltrating lymphocytes in primary liver carcinoma. With a constant-region primer, TCR beta cDNA was made from approximately 500 ng of total RNA. Each TCR beta library was derived from three nested multiplex PCR rounds that employed slightly modified ARM-PCR. TRBV1-TRBV30 forward primers paired with a C-beta reverse primer were used in the first two PCR rounds, which ran roughly 9 cycles each. TCRdb re-called the multiplex PCR reads with MiXCR, one entry per CDR3 protein. The sample has around 29,000 distinct CDR3 sequences; around 78% are singletons. Starting material for RNA and DNA co-extraction consisted of roughly 19-34 mg of unsorted bulk tissue. This CDR3 has 14 amino acids. CDR1 is ENHRY, CDR2 SYGVKD, per germline.

This sequence joins TRBV10-3 and TRBJ1-5; D is ambiguous. This TCR derives from a man aged 40-49 years with primary liver carcinoma and hepatitis B virus infection. Sequencing was done on a sample of liver tumor tissue from sampling region 5. The subset: tumor region T5, tumor centre. CDR3 in amino acids: CAVSEYEGDQPQHF. CDR3 in DNA: TGTGCCGTCAGCGAGTATGAAGGCGATCAGCCCCAGCATTTT.